The next 14 T cell receptor beta chains were all read from a single sample in a study of PD-1 blockade in mismatch repair-deficient tumors. Profiling relied on immunoSEQ multiplex PCR, and the TCRdb table lists in-frame clones only, not all of them. The sample shows 50,000 to 75,000 clones, about 91% of them seen only once. Here the sequenced sample was peripheral blood, taken 52 weeks after starting pembrolizumab. The origin of the receptors is an adult with mismatch repair-deficient cancer.

This chain connects TRBV6-1 to TRBJ1-4; 12 bases agree with TRBD1. The V segment lost 3 bases and the J segment 8 bases; nucleotides outside the gene matches: 1. Per the germline V gene, CDR1 is MNHNS and CDR2 is SASEGT. CDR3 length equals 14 residues. The CDR3 DNA follows: TGTGCCAGCAGTGAGGGACAGGGGGCCGAAAAACTGTTTTTT. This encodes CASSEGQGAEKLFF.

This chain uses TRBV6-5 with TRBJ2-7, with 7 positions matching TRBD2. The germline CDR1 and CDR2 sequences are MNHEY and SVGAGI. The CDR3 extends over 15 amino acids. Germline trimming cut 2 bases from V and 3 bases from J; bases unmatched to any gene: 7. CDR3 sequence: CASSYRLAENYEQYF. CDR3 DNA: TGTGCCAGCAGTTACCGCCTAGCGGAGAACTACGAGCAGTACTTC.

The genes are TRBV7-6 and TRBJ2-3; the match to TRBD2 covers 9 bases. Trimming cost V 5 bases and J 4 bases; bases outside gene matches: 7. Germline-derived CDR1 and CDR2 are SGHVS and FNYEAQ. The CDR3 extends over 15 amino acids. The chain's CDR3 is CASSPSGGPSDTQYF. DNA for the CDR3: TGTGCCAGCAGCCCCAGCGGGGGGCCCTCAGATACGCAGTATTTT.

J is TRBJ1-5 and V is TRBV6-1; D unclear. CDR3 length: 15 residues. V shed 1 base and J shed 5 bases, with 12 bases lying between them. Germline values: CDR1 MNHNS, CDR2 SASEGT. DNA of the CDR3: TGTGCCAGCAGTGAAGGATGGGGAGTTCATCAGCCCCAGCATTTT. Translating it yields CASSEGWGVHQPQHF.

The chain uses TRBV5-4 and TRBJ2-5; 8 nucleotides match TRBD2. The CDR3 has 13 residues. Germline assignment: CDR1 SGHNT and CDR2 YYREEE (reference sequence). In DNA, the CDR3 is TGTACGTACGACAGCGGGAGCAAAGAGACCCAGTACTTC. Residues: CTYDSGSKETQYF. The variable domain in full, completed from reference TRBV5-4 and TRBJ2-5, reads ETGVTQSPTHLIKTRGQQVTLRCSSQSGHNTVSWYQQALGQGPQFIFQYYREEENGRGNFPPRFSGLQFPNYSSELNVNALELDDSALYLCTYDSGSKETQYFGPGTRLLVL.

The count of this clone is one. The chain carries TRBV30 and TRBJ2-7, with D possibly called TRBD1 or TRBD2 (5 bases each). Trimming pared 4 bases from V and 2 bases from J, leaving 27 bases between. Germline V gene lookup returns CDR1 GTSNPN and CDR2 SVGIG (reference sequence). There are 18 residues in the CDR3. DNA for the CDR3: TGTGCCTGGAAGGTTAGGCCCGTCGGGGACCCCAAACCCTACGAGCAGTACTTC. It encodes CAWKVRPVGDPKPYEQYF.

The V call is TRBV4-2, the J call TRBJ2-3; D is perhaps TRBD2 (6 bases). The V end lost 1 base, the J end lost 2 bases, and 13 bases lay between the germline ends. The germline V gene has CDR1 LGHNA and CDR2 YNFKEQ. This CDR3 has 16 residues. The CDR3 DNA reads TGTGCCAGCAGCCAAGGAGGTAGCGGATACACAGATACGCAGTATTTT. It specifies CASSQGGSGYTDTQYF.

J is TRBJ2-3 and V is TRBV14; either TRBD1 or TRBD2 may fit D (5 bases each). V shed 1 base and J shed 8 bases, with 13 bases lying between them. Germline assignment: CDR1 SGHDN and CDR2 FVKESK. This CDR3 has 14 amino acids. The CDR3 sequence: CASSQAGLASTQYF. Written as DNA, the CDR3 is TGTGCCAGCAGCCAAGCGGGGCTAGCCTCTACGCAGTATTTT.

In this sample, this clone turned up a few times. V gene TRBV7-8 combines with J gene TRBJ2-7; a possible D gene is TRBD2 (6 bases). The CDR3 is 14 residues long. Between the trimmed V and J ends, which lost 5 bases and 4 bases, there was a span of 15 bases. The germline CDR1 and CDR2 sequences are SGHVS and FQNEAQ. CDR3 sequence reads: CASSPRGRPYEQYF. DNA of the CDR3: TGTGCCAGCAGCCCCCGTGGGAGGCCTTACGAGCAGTACTTC.

The chain links TRBV7-9 to TRBJ1-1; 7 bases fit TRBD1. Germline V lookup: CDR1 SEHNR, CDR2 FQNEAQ (reference sequence). The junction had 9 bases not matched to a gene; V was cut back by 4 bases and J by 4 bases. The CDR3 is 15 residues long. CDR3: CASSSRRDRATEAFF. The CDR3 nucleotides read TGTGCCAGCAGCTCTCGCAGGGACAGAGCCACTGAAGCTTTCTTT.

The chain links TRBV5-1 to TRBJ2-7; 7 bases map to TRBD1. The CDR3 has 15 amino acids. In germline, CDR1 is SGHRS, CDR2 YFSETQ. V was pared by 0 bases and J by 4 bases, with 7 bases of the junction left unmatched. The CDR3 nucleotides are TGCGCCAGCAGCTTGGAACCGGGACAGCAATACGAGCAGTACTTC. Translated: CASSLEPGQQYEQYF.

The V and J genes are TRBV5-6 and TRBJ2-7; D is possibly TRBD1 (6 bases). The CDR3 has 15 residues. Germline CDR1 SGHDT, CDR2 YYEEEE. Deletions cut 4 bases from V and 3 bases from J, with 17 bases between. Written as DNA, the CDR3 is TGTGCCAGCAGCCCCTCACCGGGACATATCTACGAGCAGTACTTC. Protein product: CASSPSPGHIYEQYF.

The V gene is TRBV18, the J gene TRBJ2-5; 7 positions agree with TRBD1. Unmatched junction bases numbered 3, after V lost 1 base and J lost 4 bases. Germline loops: CDR1 KGHSH, CDR2 LQKENI. The CDR3 is made up of 14 amino acids. In DNA, the CDR3 is TGTGCCAGCTCACCACGAGACAGGGTAGAGACCCAGTACTTC. Protein product: CASSPRDRVETQYF.

This chain connects TRBV28 to TRBJ1-5; TRBD1 matches 9 bases. Germline V lookup: CDR1 MDHEN, CDR2 SYDVKM. The CDR3 is 17 amino acids. The J segment lost 5 bases and the V segment lost 3 bases, leaving 11 bases of the junction unmatched. The CDR3 is CASSFMWGQGPHQPQHF. CDR3 nucleotide sequence: TGTGCCAGCAGTTTTATGTGGGGACAGGGACCCCATCAGCCCCAGCATTTT.